Listed below are T cell receptor beta chains from one sample, sequenced in a study of blood T cells in healthy people across ages. Each CDR3 protein is one row after TCRdb ran MiXCR on the 5' RACE reads. Of fewer than 1.5 million distinct CDR3 sequences listed, around 39% are singletons. The sequencing sample was made of blood. These receptors came from a woman younger than 35 in good health. Each CDR3 is given with its conserved first and last residue. The D gene is left open where the match is weak. Size is omitted from some rows. Given values are once, few, many or a class for expanded clones.

>TRBV27|TRBJ2-1|15|NA|NA
TGTGCCAGCAGCGTCCGGCGACTTCTTTACAATGAGCAGTTCTTC
CASSVRRLLYNEQFF
>TRBV12-3/TRBV12-4|TRBJ2-7|12|few|NA
TGTGCCAGCAGTTTAATGCGTAGCGAGCAGTACTTC
CASSLMRSEQYF
>TRBV4-1|TRBJ2-3|16|NA|NA
TGCGCCAGCAGCCAAAAGGGTATGGGGGGCACAGATACGCAGTATTTT
CASSQKGMGGTDTQYF
>TRBV2|TRBJ2-1|13|NA|NA
TGTGCCAGCAGTGAACGGGGGGCTAGTGAGCAGTTCTTC
CASSERGASEQFF
>TRBV20-1|TRBJ2-3|14|few|NA
TGCAGTGCAGGGAGACCCCTACAGGGAGATACGCAGTATTTT
CSAGRPLQGDTQYF
>TRBV7-8|TRBJ2-1|15|few|NA
TGTGCCAGCAGCTTAGGACGTAACTCCTACAATGAGCAGTTCTTC
CASSLGRNSYNEQFF
>TRBV6-5|TRBJ1-2|14|NA|NA
TGTGCCAGCAGTTCCTATGACAGGCTCTATGGCTACACCTTC
CASSSYDRLYGYTF
>TRBV9|TRBJ2-7|13|once|NA
TGTGCCAGCAGCGTAGGACAGTTCTGCGAGCAGTACTTC
CASSVGQFCEQYF
>TRBV10-1|TRBJ2-7|13|NA|NA
TGCGCCAGCAGTGAGTCGGGTGCTCCCGAGCAGTACTTC
CASSESGAPEQYF
>TRBV20-1|TRBJ2-3|15|NA|NA
TGCAGTGCTAGAACCTGGGACCTGCCCACAGATACGCAGTATTTT
CSARTWDLPTDTQYF
>TRBV20-1|TRBJ2-1|17|NA|NA
TGCAGTGCTAGAGCTAGGGGGGGCTGGTCCTCCTACAATGAGCAGTGCTTC
CSARARGGWSSYNEQCF
>TRBV2|TRBJ1-1|14|NA|TRBD1
TGTGCCAGCAAGGGGACAGGCATGAACACTGAAGCTTTCTTT
CASKGTGMNTEAFF
>TRBV4-1|TRBJ2-6|18|few|NA
TGCGCCAGCAGCCAAGTTCGGGGAAGAGGGGCTGGGGCCAACGTCCTGACTTTC
CASSQVRGRGAGANVLTF
>TRBV9|TRBJ2-1|14|NA|NA
TGTGCCAGCAGCGTAGGTATTTCCATCAATGAGCAGTTCTTC
CASSVGISINEQFF
>TRBV5-1|TRBJ2-1|14|NA|NA
TGCGCCAGCAGCTGGGGGACTCCTTACAATGAGCAGTTCTTC
CASSWGTPYNEQFF
>TRBV12-3/TRBV12-4|TRBJ1-1|17|NA|TRBD1
TGTGCCAGCAGTCACGACAGGGTCGTTACGATGAACACTGAAGCTTTCTTT
CASSHDRVVTMNTEAFF
>TRBV20-1|TRBJ2-5|15|NA|TRBD2
TGCAGTGCTAGAGATCGGGCGGGGGGGCCTTGGGAGCAGTACTTC
CSARDRAGGPWEQYF
>TRBV13|TRBJ2-4|14|NA|NA
TGTGCCAGCAGCTTAGCGATGGGCAAAAACATTCAGTACTTC
CASSLAMGKNIQYF
>TRBV10-3|TRBJ1-2|15|few|NA
TGTGCCATCAGTGAGGTCGCCAGGGAGAGCTATGGCTACACCTTC
CAISEVARESYGYTF
>TRBV14|TRBJ1-2|15|NA|TRBD1
TGTGCCAGCAGCCGCGCCGGGACAGCTAACTATGGCTACACCTTC
CASSRAGTANYGYTF
>TRBV5-1|TRBJ2-7|16|NA|TRBD2
TGCGCCAGCAGCTTGGTAGGGCTAGCGGGAGTCAACGAGCAGTACTTC
CASSLVGLAGVNEQYF
>TRBV29-1|TRBJ2-1|11|NA|NA
TGCAGCGTTGTCGTTTTATACGAGCAGTTCTTC
CSVVVLYEQFF
>TRBV9|TRBJ1-2|15|NA|TRBD1
TGTGCCAGCAGCGGCGGGACAGCTCTGACCCATGGCTACACCTTC
CASSGGTALTHGYTF
>TRBV20-1|TRBJ2-7|19|NA|NA
TGCAGTGCTAGAGCTTCGGGTGGTGGGTGGCGGGAACTCTCGGGCGAGCAGTACTTC
CSARASGGGWRELSGEQYF
>TRBV7-9|TRBJ2-5|14|NA|TRBD1
TGTGCCAGCAGCTTAACAGGGGGCCCCAAGACCCAGTACTTC
CASSLTGGPKTQYF
>TRBV7-9|TRBJ1-2|14|NA|NA
TGTGCCAGCAGCCGACCTTCGATGGGCTATGGCTACACCTTC
CASSRPSMGYGYTF
>TRBV28|TRBJ2-5|16|few|TRBD2
TGTGCCAGCAGCTCCCCGGCGGGGGGCTACCAAGAGACCCAGTACTTC
CASSSPAGGYQETQYF
>TRBV19|TRBJ2-1|13|once|NA
TGTGCCAGTAACAGTCAGGGGTACAATGAGCAGTTCTTC
CASNSQGYNEQFF
>TRBV4-2|TRBJ1-1|16|once|TRBD1
TGTGCCAGCAGCCAGGAAGCGGGACAGCTGAACACTGAAGCTTTCTTT
CASSQEAGQLNTEAFF
>TRBV3-1|TRBJ2-1|15|few|TRBD2
TGTGCCAGCAGCCTACCGGGACTAGGATTCAATGAGCAGTTCTTC
CASSLPGLGFNEQFF
>TRBV12-3/TRBV12-4|TRBJ2-5|13|NA|NA
TGTGCCAGCAGGTACGCCGGTGTGTATGAGCAGTACTTC
CASRYAGVYEQYF
>TRBV6-1|TRBJ2-1|19|few|NA
TGTGCCAGCAGTGAATTGCAAACTGGGGGCCTAATCACCTACAATGAGCAGTTCTTC
CASSELQTGGLITYNEQFF
>TRBV12-3/TRBV12-4|TRBJ2-7|13|few|NA
TGTGCCAGCAGTAAGGCCCCGGTATACGAGCAGTACTTC
CASSKAPVYEQYF
>TRBV6-5|TRBJ1-2|14|NA|NA
TGTGCCAGCACCCCCAACCTACTCGGGTATGGCTACACCTTC
CASTPNLLGYGYTF
>TRBV10-3|TRBJ1-1|15|NA|NA
TGTGCCATCAGTGAGTTCAGGGGAGGGAACACTGAAGCTTTCTTT
CAISEFRGGNTEAFF
>TRBV5-1|TRBJ1-2|16|once|NA
TGCGCCAGCAGCTTGGCCCAGATTGAGGGAGGGTATGGCTACACCTTC
CASSLAQIEGGYGYTF
>TRBV18|TRBJ2-7|13|NA|NA
TGTGCCAGCTCTCTTAACCCCGGGGACCTCGAGTACTTC
CASSLNPGDLEYF
>TRBV11-2|TRBJ2-7|16|NA|NA
TGTGCCAGCAGCTTGGAGAAAACGAACCCCTTCTACGAGCAGTACTTC
CASSLEKTNPFYEQYF
>TRBV14|TRBJ2-5|12|NA|NA
TGTGCCAGCAGCGACAGAGGGACTCAACAGTACTTC
CASSDRGTQQYF
>TRBV20-1|TRBJ1-1|13|NA|NA
TGCAGCCGGGAGGGGGGGAGGCACACTGAAGCTTTCTTT
CSREGGRHTEAFF
>TRBV12-1|TRBJ2-4|14|NA|NA
TGTGCCAGCAGCGGAAAACAGGGGGCACACATTCAGTACTTC
CASSGKQGAHIQYF
>TRBV7-2|TRBJ2-1|15|few|TRBD2
TGTGCCAGCAGCTCTCCGGGACTAGCGGGAAGTGAGCAGTTCTTC
CASSSPGLAGSEQFF